These 24 T cell receptor beta chains share one sample of origin, sequenced in a study of blood T cell repertoires in COVID-19. Measured with immunoSEQ multiplex PCR; TCRdb has only the in-frame clones, and not every one. The sample shows roughly 380,000 clones, roughly 90% of them seen only once. The sample comprised PBMCs or T cells enriched from blood (not recorded which). The source of these receptors is a woman aged 25 to 45 who had been exposed to COVID-19.

The chain combines TRBV6-5 with TRBJ1-1; the D is unclear. The V end was cut by 0 bases, the J end by 0 bases, with 8 bases between. The CDR3 is 15 amino acids. Germline V CDR1 and CDR2: MNHEY, SVGAGI. The CDR3 spells CASSYSIGVNTEAFF. CDR3 coding DNA: TGTGCCAGCAGTTACTCCATCGGGGTGAACACTGAAGCTTTCTTT.

J is TRBJ1-3 and V is TRBV11-2; maybe TRBD1 (5 bases). The CDR3 is 17 residues long. With 0 bases removed from V and 0 bases from J, the gap between germline ends came to 12 bases. From germline, CDR1 is SGHAT and CDR2 FQNNGV. CDR3 amino acids: CASSLEGVYSSGNTIYF. The CDR3 DNA sequence: TGTGCCAGCAGCTTAGAAGGGGTTTATTCCTCTGGAAACACCATATATTTT.

V and J are TRBV27 and TRBJ1-5, with D perhaps matching TRBD1 (6 bases). CDR3 length: 16 amino acids. Germline CDR1 reads MNHEY; CDR2 reads SMNVEV (reference sequence). V lost 5 bases, J lost 2 bases, and 16 bases lay in between. The CDR3 loop reads CASSLGTGLGNQPQHF. The CDR3 DNA reads TGTGCCAGCAGTCTGGGTACAGGGTTAGGCAATCAGCCCCAGCATTTT.

This clone appeared a few times. The chain employs TRBV7-2 and TRBJ2-7; 9 nucleotides line up with TRBD1. This CDR3 is built from 15 residues. The germline CDR1 and CDR2 sequences are SGHTA and FQGNSA. Trimming removed 5 bases from V and 3 bases from J; junction bases left unmatched: 8. CDR3 in DNA: TGTGCCAGCAGCCTCGGGACAGGGATGATCTACGAGCAGTACTTC. This gives the protein CASSLGTGMIYEQYF.

This chain connects TRBV29-1 to TRBJ1-2, with TRBD1 matching over 7 bases. This CDR3 comprises 16 residues. Germline CDR1 SQVTM, CDR2 ANQGSEA. The junction had 14 bases not matched to a gene; V was cut back by 5 bases and J by 2 bases. In DNA form, the CDR3 reads TGCAGCGTTTTGGCGGTTAGACAGGGTTTAAACTATGGCTACACCTTC. It is translated as CSVLAVRQGLNYGYTF.

This clone was seen once. The rearrangement joins TRBV9 to TRBJ1-2; a weak D match, TRBD1 (5 bases). The V gene's germline CDR1 is SGDLS and CDR2 YYNGEE. The CDR3 covers 18 residues. V lost 3 bases to trimming and J lost 2 bases, with 23 bases between them. DNA for the CDR3: TGTGCCAGCAGCGCAAGCTCCTCGGATGCGGGACGGAACTATGGCTACACCTTC. Amino acids: CASSASSSDAGRNYGYTF.

The chain has TRBV9 and TRBJ1-2, with unresolved D. From germline, CDR1 is SGDLS and CDR2 YYNGEE. The CDR3 extends over 15 amino acids. Trimming took off 0 bases at V and 1 base at J, with 10 bases between the two ends. The chain's CDR3 is CASSVGGAFNYGYTF. As DNA, the CDR3 is TGTGCCAGCAGCGTAGGAGGTGCATTTAACTATGGCTACACCTTC. Full variable domain (missing parts from reference TRBV9 and TRBJ1-2): DSGVTQTPKHLITATGQRVTLRCSPRSGDLSVYWYQQSLDQGLQFLIQYYNGEERAKGNILERFSAQQFPDLHSELNLSSLELGDSALYFCASSVGGAFNYGYTFGSGTRLTVV.

This rearrangement joins TRBV18 to TRBJ1-2; no reliable D call. The CDR3 has 13 amino acids. CDR1 and CDR2 from the germline V gene are KGHSH and LQKENI. Between the trimmed V and J ends, which lost 2 bases and 3 bases, there was a span of 7 bases. CDR3 coding DNA: TGTGCCAGCTCACCAGACCAGGACTATGGCTACACCTTC. This encodes CASSPDQDYGYTF.

This chain links TRBV14 with TRBJ2-7; 12 bases align to TRBD1. The length of the CDR3 is 16 residues. Germline-derived CDR1 and CDR2 are SGHDN and FVKESK. V trimming: 4 bases; J trimming: 7 bases; junction bases outside the gene matches: 11. The CDR3 spells CASSRPLGQGAWEQYF. The CDR3 DNA follows: TGTGCCAGCAGCCGGCCACTGGGACAGGGGGCCTGGGAGCAGTACTTC.

The rearrangement uses TRBV5-4 and TRBJ2-2; maybe TRBD2 (7 bases). In germline, CDR1 is SGHNT, CDR2 YYREEE (reference sequence). The CDR3 is 17 amino acids. Trimming pared 4 bases from V and 4 bases from J, leaving 20 bases between. The CDR3 DNA is TGTGCCAGCAGCCCGGATTTGGGGGGGCATGGCACCGGGGAGCTGTTTTTT. Translating gives CASSPDLGGHGTGELFF. Full variable domain (missing parts from reference TRBV5-4 and TRBJ2-2): ETGVTQSPTHLIKTRGQQVTLRCSSQSGHNTVSWYQQALGQGPQFIFQYYREEENGRGNFPPRFSGLQFPNYSSELNVNALELDDSALYLCASSPDLGGHGTGELFFGEGSRLTVL.

J is TRBJ2-1 and V is TRBV11-2; 10 bases match TRBD2. The trim removed 5 bases at V and 6 bases at J, leaving 4 bases unmatched. Germline V gene sequence: CDR1 SGHAT, CDR2 FQNNGV. The CDR3 is 14 residues long. This CDR3 is CASSPPSGSNEQFF. In DNA, the CDR3 is TGTGCCAGCAGCCCCCCTAGCGGGAGCAATGAGCAGTTCTTC.

The chain employs TRBV27 and TRBJ2-7; TRBD2 matches at 11 bases. The CDR3 is 15 amino acids. Germline values: CDR1 MNHEY, CDR2 SMNVEV (reference sequence). With 2 bases clipped from V and 6 bases from J, the junction kept 6 bases outside the gene matches. The CDR3 protein is CASSLRLAGGSEQYF. CDR3 DNA sequence: TGTGCCAGCAGTTTAAGGCTAGCGGGAGGCTCCGAGCAGTACTTC.

The rearrangement joins TRBV28 to TRBJ1-3; 9 bases map to TRBD1. Germline V gene data show CDR1 as MDHEN and CDR2 as SYDVKM. The ends lost 8 bases at V and 1 base at J; junction bases unmatched: 6. CDR3 length equals 15 residues. The CDR3 DNA follows: TGTGCCAGCCAACAGGGGGCCGATTCTGGAAACACCATATATTTT. Its protein product is CASQQGADSGNTIYF.

The V gene is TRBV5-5, the J gene TRBJ1-2; tentative D call: TRBD1 (6 bases). V was cut by 1 base and J by 7 bases, with 23 bases left in between. Germline lookup yields CDR1 SGHKS and CDR2 YYEKEE (reference sequence). The CDR3 is 17 amino acids. The chain's CDR3 is CASSLSSDSGGEGGYTF. In DNA, the CDR3 is TGTGCCAGCAGCTTGTCGTCGGACAGCGGTGGGGAAGGTGGCTACACCTTC.

This chain uses TRBV7-3 with TRBJ2-2, with a possible D match to TRBD2 (5 bases). V dropped 2 bases and J dropped 1 base, with 11 bases sitting between them. From germline, CDR1 is SGHTA and CDR2 FQGTGA. This CDR3 spans 16 amino acids. The CDR3 DNA follows: TGTGCCAGCAGCTTAGTAGCGTTGGGGAACACCGGGGAGCTGTTTTTT. This encodes CASSLVALGNTGELFF. The full variable domain, completed using reference TRBV7-3 and TRBJ2-2, is GAGVSQTPSNKVTEKGKYVELRCDPISGHTALYWYRQSLGQGPEFLIYFQGTGAADDSGLPNDRFFAVRPEGSVSTLKIQRTERGDSAVYLCASSLVALGNTGELFFGEGSRLTVL.

This chain links TRBV29-1 with TRBJ1-4, with TRBD1 matching 10 bases. The trim removed 6 bases at V and 3 bases at J, leaving 1 base unmatched. Germline CDR1 SQVTM, CDR2 ANQGSEA. This CDR3 is 13 amino acids long. Here the CDR3 reads CSVTGGSNEKLFF. The CDR3, as DNA: TGCAGCGTGACAGGGGGCTCTAATGAAAAACTGTTTTTT.

This CDR3 reads CASSSRAERGYTF. In nucleotides, the CDR3 is TGTGCCAGCAGCTCCCGGGCTGAGCGGGGCTACACCTTC. The J gene is TRBJ1-2, the V gene TRBV7-3; D is uncertain. Germline CDR1 is SGHTA and CDR2 is FQGTGA. V was cut by 4 bases and J by 8 bases, with 14 bases left in between. This CDR3 is built from 13 residues.

The rearrangement joins TRBV19 to TRBJ1-1, with 7 positions matching TRBD1. The CDR3 is 14 amino acids. Unmatched junction bases numbered 11, after V lost 3 bases and J lost 10 bases. Germline loops: CDR1 LNHDA, CDR2 SQIVND (reference sequence). CDR3: CASSIETGPGGAFF. CDR3 in DNA: TGTGCCAGTAGTATCGAGACAGGGCCCGGTGGAGCTTTCTTT.

V gene TRBV6-5 combines with J gene TRBJ1-6, with unresolved D. Germline CDR1 MNHEY, CDR2 SVGAGI. The V end lost 6 bases, the J end lost 3 bases, and 12 bases lay between the germline ends. The CDR3 contains 15 residues. The CDR3 sequence is CASSLYQDYNSPLHF. CDR3 DNA sequence: TGTGCCAGCAGCCTTTACCAGGACTATAATTCACCCCTCCACTTT.

This chain joins TRBV30 and TRBJ1-5; D not resolved. V was shortened by 3 bases and J by 6 bases, with 9 bases between the two germline ends. CDR1 and CDR2 (germline): GTSNPN, SVGIG (reference sequence). CDR3 length: 12 amino acids. The CDR3 nucleotides are TGTGCCTGGAGGTCGGAGGGTCAGCCCCAGCATTTT. Translation gives CAWRSEGQPQHF. The full variable domain, rest sourced from reference TRBV30 and TRBJ1-5, is SQTIHQWPATLVQPVGSPLSLECTVEGTSNPNLYWYRQAAGRGLQLLFYSVGIGQISSEVPQNLSASRPQDRQFILSSKKLLLSDSGFYLCAWRSEGQPQHFGDGTRLSIL.

V is TRBV2 and J is TRBJ2-7, with D maybe TRBD1 (6 bases). This CDR3 has 14 residues. The germline V gene encodes CDR1 SNHLY and CDR2 FYNNEI. The V end lost 7 bases, the J end lost 8 bases, and 21 bases lay between the germline ends. CDR3 region: CASIRDIAPSQQYF. The CDR3 DNA is TGTGCCAGCATAAGGGACATAGCCCCGTCCCAGCAGTACTTC.

The chain links TRBV6-4 to TRBJ2-1, with 12 bases lining up with TRBD1. CDR1 and CDR2 from the germline V gene are MRHNA and SNTAGT. V was pared by 4 bases and J by 8 bases, with 9 bases of the junction left unmatched. The CDR3 has 16 amino acids. CDR3 bases: TGTGCCAGCAGTGTGAATATGGGGACAGGGGGCGATGAGCAGTTCTTC. It is translated as CASSVNMGTGGDEQFF.

In nucleotides, the CDR3 is TGTGCCTGGAGTGGCCACCCTAGGGACAGGGGGGTCTACAATGAGCAGTTCTTC. Protein sequence: CAWSGHPRDRGVYNEQFF. The rearrangement uses TRBV30 and TRBJ2-1; 11 bases map to TRBD1. This CDR3 is built from 18 residues. V gave up 1 base and J gave up 3 bases; unmatched junction bases: 11. CDR1 is GTSNPN, CDR2 SVGIG, per germline (reference sequence).

V gene TRBV28 combines with J gene TRBJ2-7, with TRBD1 identical over 7 bases. Trimming cost V 8 bases and J 0 bases; bases outside gene matches: 7. The germline CDR1 and CDR2 sequences are MDHEN and SYDVKM. The CDR3 totals 14 residues. CDR3 coding DNA: TGTGCCAGCCACCTGGACAGGAGCTCCTACGAGCAGTACTTC. Its protein is CASHLDRSSYEQYF. The full variable domain, rest sourced from reference TRBV28 and TRBJ2-7, is DVKVTQSSRYLVKRTGEKVFLECVQDMDHENMFWYRQDPGLGLRLIYFSYDVKMKEKGDIPEGYSVSREKKERFSLILESASTNQTSMYLCASHLDRSSYEQYFGPGTRLTVT.